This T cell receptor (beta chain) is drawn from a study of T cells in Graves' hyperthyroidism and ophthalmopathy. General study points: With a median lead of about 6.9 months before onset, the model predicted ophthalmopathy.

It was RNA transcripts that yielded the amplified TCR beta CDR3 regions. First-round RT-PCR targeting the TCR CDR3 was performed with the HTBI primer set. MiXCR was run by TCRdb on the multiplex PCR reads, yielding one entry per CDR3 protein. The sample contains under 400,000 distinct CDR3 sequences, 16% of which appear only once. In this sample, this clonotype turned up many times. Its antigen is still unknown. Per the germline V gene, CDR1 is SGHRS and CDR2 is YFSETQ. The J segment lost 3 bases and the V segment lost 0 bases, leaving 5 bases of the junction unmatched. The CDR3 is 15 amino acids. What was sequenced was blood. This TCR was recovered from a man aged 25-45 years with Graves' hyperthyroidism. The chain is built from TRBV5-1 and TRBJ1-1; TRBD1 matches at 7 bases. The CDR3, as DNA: TGCGCCAGCAGCTTGGAGGGACAGCAGGACACTGAAGCTTTCTTT. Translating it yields CASSLEGQQDTEAFF.